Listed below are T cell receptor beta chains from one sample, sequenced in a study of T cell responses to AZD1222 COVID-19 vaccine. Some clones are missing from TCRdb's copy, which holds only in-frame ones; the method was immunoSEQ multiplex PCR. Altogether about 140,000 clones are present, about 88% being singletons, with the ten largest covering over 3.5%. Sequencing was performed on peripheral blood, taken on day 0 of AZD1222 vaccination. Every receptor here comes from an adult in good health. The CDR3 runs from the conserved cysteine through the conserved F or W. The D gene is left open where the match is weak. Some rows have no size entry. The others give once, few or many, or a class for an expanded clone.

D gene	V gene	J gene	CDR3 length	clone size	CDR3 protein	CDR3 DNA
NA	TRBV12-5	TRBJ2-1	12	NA	CASGFDRWEQFF	TGTGCTAGTGGATTCGACCGGTGGGAGCAGTTCTTC
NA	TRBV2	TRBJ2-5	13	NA	CASRRMGRETQYF	TGTGCCAGTAGGAGAATGGGGAGGGAGACCCAGTACTTC
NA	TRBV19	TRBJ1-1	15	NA	CASSEFVGGGTEAFF	TGTGCCAGTAGTGAGTTTGTCGGGGGTGGCACTGAAGCTTTCTTT
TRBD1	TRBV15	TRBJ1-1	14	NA	CATTRTGLNTEAFF	TGTGCCACCACTAGGACAGGGTTGAACACTGAAGCTTTCTTT
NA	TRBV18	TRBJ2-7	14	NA	CASSPQTGVYEQYF	TGTGCCAGCTCACCGCAGACAGGTGTGTACGAGCAGTACTTC
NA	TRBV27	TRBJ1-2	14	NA	CASSPRQAGGGYTF	TGTGCCAGCAGTCCTAGACAGGCTGGGGGCGGCTACACCTTC
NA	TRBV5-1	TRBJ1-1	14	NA	CASSLEGLGVEAFF	TGCGCCAGCAGCTTGGAGGGTTTGGGGGTTGAAGCTTTCTTT
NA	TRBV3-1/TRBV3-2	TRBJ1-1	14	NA	CASPFRASNTEAFF	TGTGCCAGCCCCTTCAGGGCTTCGAACACTGAAGCTTTCTTT
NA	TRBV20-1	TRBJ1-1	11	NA	CSARRGDEAFF	TGCAGTGCTAGAAGAGGGGACGAAGCTTTCTTT
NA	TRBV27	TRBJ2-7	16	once	CASSAPGTPFGHEQYF	TGTGCCAGCAGTGCGCCGGGGACACCCTTTGGCCACGAGCAGTACTTC
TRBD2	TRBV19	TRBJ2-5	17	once	CASSTLGEGRRYGTQYF	TGTGCCAGTAGTACTTTGGGGGAGGGCCGCAGGTATGGGACCCAGTACTTC
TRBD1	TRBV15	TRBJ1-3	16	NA	CATSRPGTGAGNTIYF	TGTGCCACCAGCAGACCTGGGACAGGGGCTGGAAACACCATATATTTT
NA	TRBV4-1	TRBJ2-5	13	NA	CASSLPDLETQYF	TGCGCCAGCAGCCTACCGGATCTGGAGACCCAGTACTTC
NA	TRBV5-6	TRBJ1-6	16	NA	CASSLGPRSYNSPLHF	TGTGCCAGCAGCTTGGGACCGCGCTCCTATAATTCACCCCTCCACTTT
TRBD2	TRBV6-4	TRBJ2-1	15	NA	CASSDSGSGSNEQFF	TGTGCCAGCAGTGACTCAGGTAGCGGGAGCAATGAGCAGTTCTTC
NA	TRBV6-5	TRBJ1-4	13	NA	CASSRRVREKLFF	TGTGCCAGCAGCCGTCGGGTTCGGGAAAAACTGTTTTTT
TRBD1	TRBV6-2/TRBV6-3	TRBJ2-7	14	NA	CASSYPTGGHEQYF	TGTGCCAGCAGTTATCCCACAGGGGGCCACGAGCAGTACTTC
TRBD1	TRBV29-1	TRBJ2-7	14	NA	CSVLTGRIAYEQYF	TGCAGCGTGCTGACAGGGAGAATTGCCTACGAGCAGTACTTC
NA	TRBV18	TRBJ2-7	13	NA	CASSIYEGYEQYF	TGTGCCAGCTCAATATACGAGGGTTACGAGCAGTACTTC
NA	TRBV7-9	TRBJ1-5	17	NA	CASSRGGGDGFDQPQHF	TGTGCCAGCAGCCGAGGGGGAGGTGACGGGTTTGATCAGCCCCAGCATTTT
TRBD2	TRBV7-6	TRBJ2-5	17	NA	CASSYPKSGRTRETQYF	TGTGCCAGCAGCTACCCCAAAAGCGGGAGGACGCGGGAGACCCAGTACTTC
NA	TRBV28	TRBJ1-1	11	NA	CAREPNTEAFF	TGTGCCAGGGAACCGAACACTGAAGCTTTCTTT
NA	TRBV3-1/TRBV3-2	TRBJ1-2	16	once	CASSQGTLRQHYGYTF	TGTGCCAGCAGCCAAGGCACTTTGAGACAGCACTATGGCTACACCTTC
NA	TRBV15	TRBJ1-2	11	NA	CATAGAGGYTF	TGTGCCACCGCCGGCGCGGGCGGCTACACCTTC
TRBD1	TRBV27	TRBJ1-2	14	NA	CASRLTGVGYGYTF	TGTGCCAGCAGACTGACAGGGGTTGGCTATGGCTACACCTTC
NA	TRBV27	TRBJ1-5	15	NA	CASRVGAYGNQPQHF	TGTGCCAGCAGAGTGGGGGCGTACGGCAATCAGCCCCAGCATTTT
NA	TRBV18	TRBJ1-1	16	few	CASSPQGAGLNTEAFF	TGTGCCAGCTCACCTCAAGGGGCAGGGTTGAACACTGAAGCTTTCTTT
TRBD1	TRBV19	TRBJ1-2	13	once	CASYRGQGGGYTF	TGTGCCAGCTACCGAGGACAGGGGGGAGGCTACACCTTC
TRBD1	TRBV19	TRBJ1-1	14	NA	CASSTRTGVTEAFF	TGTGCCAGTAGTACCAGGACAGGGGTCACTGAAGCTTTCTTT
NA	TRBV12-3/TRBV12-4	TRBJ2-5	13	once	CASSSGRKETQYF	TGTGCCAGCAGTTCGGGCAGAAAAGAGACCCAGTACTTC
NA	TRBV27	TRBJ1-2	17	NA	CASSPLPGRFESVGYTF	TGTGCCAGCAGTCCCCTCCCGGGACGTTTCGAGTCGGTGGGCTACACCTTC
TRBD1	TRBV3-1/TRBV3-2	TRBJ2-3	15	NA	CASSPTGTSTDTQYF	TGTGCCAGCAGCCCGACAGGGACCAGCACAGATACGCAGTATTTT
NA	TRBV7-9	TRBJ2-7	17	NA	CASSLSDREGSSYEQYF	TGTGCCAGCAGCCTTAGCGACAGGGAGGGAAGCTCCTACGAGCAGTACTTC
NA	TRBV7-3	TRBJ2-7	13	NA	CASSLTLLQEQYF	TGTGCCAGCAGCTTAACTCTTCTCCAGGAGCAGTACTTC
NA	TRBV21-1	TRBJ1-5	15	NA	CASSVPVTVNQPQHF	TGTGCCAGCAGCGTCCCGGTCACAGTCAATCAGCCCCAGCATTTT
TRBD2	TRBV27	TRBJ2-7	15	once	CASSPRLAGPYEQYF	TGTGCCAGCAGTCCGAGACTAGCGGGGCCTTACGAGCAGTACTTC
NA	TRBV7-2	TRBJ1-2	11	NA	CASSPVYGYTF	TGTGCCAGCAGCCCCGTGTATGGCTACACCTTC
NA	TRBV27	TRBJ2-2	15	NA	CASSFFPVNTGELFF	TGTGCCAGCAGTTTTTTCCCCGTTAACACCGGGGAGCTGTTTTTT
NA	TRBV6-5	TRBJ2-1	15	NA	CASMLTGTIGDEQFF	TGTGCCAGCATGTTAACCGGGACGATCGGCGATGAGCAGTTCTTC
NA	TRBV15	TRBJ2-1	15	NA	CATSRVTGPYNEQFF	TGTGCCACCAGCAGAGTAACTGGGCCCTACAATGAGCAGTTCTTC
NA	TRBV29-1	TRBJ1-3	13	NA	CSVERVSGNTIYF	TGCAGCGTTGAACGAGTCTCTGGAAACACCATATATTTT
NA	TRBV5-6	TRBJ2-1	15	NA	CASSFSSGPNNEQFF	TGTGCCAGCAGCTTCTCAAGCGGCCCAAACAATGAGCAGTTCTTC
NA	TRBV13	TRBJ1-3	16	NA	CASSLALGLAGNTIYF	TGTGCCAGCAGCTTAGCGCTGGGGCTAGCTGGAAACACCATATATTTT
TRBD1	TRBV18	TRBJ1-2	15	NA	CASSPSQGINYGYTF	TGTGCCAGCTCACCATCACAGGGGATAAACTATGGCTACACCTTC
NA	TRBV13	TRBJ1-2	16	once	CASSFWYGTTNYGYTF	TGTGCCAGCAGCTTCTGGTACGGAACCACTAACTATGGCTACACCTTC
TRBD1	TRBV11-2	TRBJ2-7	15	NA	CASSFGGQVRGEQYF	TGTGCCAGCAGCTTTGGGGGACAGGTCCGGGGCGAGCAGTACTTC
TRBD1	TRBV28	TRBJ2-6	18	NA	CATRLAGTGGSGANVLTF	TGTGCCACCCGACTGGCCGGGACAGGGGGCTCTGGGGCCAACGTCCTGACTTTC